This TCR beta chain comes out of a study of control samples from healthy donors and cancer patients. Using immunoSEQ multiplex PCR, the repertoire was profiled, and TCRdb retains in-frame clones only, with some absent. The sample records around 130,000 clones, roughly 84% being singletons. V shed 3 bases and J shed 4 bases, with 9 bases lying between them. This CDR3 is 13 amino acids long. The germline CDR1 and CDR2 sequences are MNHEY and SMNVEV (reference sequence). Sequencing input: blood. This clonotype was sampled from a man aged 45-65 years in good health. The rearrangement links TRBV27 to TRBJ1-2; D perhaps matches TRBD1 (6 bases). CDR3 protein: CASSFRGLYGYTF. The CDR3 nucleotides read TGTGCCAGCAGTTTCAGGGGTCTCTATGGCTACACCTTC.